The 8 T cell receptor beta chains in this list originate from one sample, sequenced in a study of T cells in Graves' hyperthyroidism and ophthalmopathy. RNA transcripts yielded amplified TCR beta CDR3 regions. A set of HTBI primers served as the primers for a first-round RT-PCR of the TCR CDR3. TCRdb analysed the multiplex PCR reads with MiXCR anew, one entry per CDR3 protein. The sample comprises approximately 420,000 distinct CDR3 sequences, under 15% of which are singletons, and around a third rests with the top ten. The specimen sequenced was blood. The receptors come from a woman aged 25-40 years with Graves' hyperthyroidism.

The chain recombines TRBV18 with TRBJ2-3, with 9 bases matching TRBD2. The germline CDR1 and CDR2 sequences are KGHSH and LQKENI. The CDR3 totals 18 residues. Germline trimming cut 2 bases from V and 0 bases from J; bases unmatched to any gene: 9. CDR3 amino acids: CASSPSLGLAASTDTQYF. CDR3 in DNA: TGTGCCAGCTCACCATCGCTGGGACTAGCAGCTAGCACAGATACGCAGTATTTT.

This clonotype was observed a few times. The chain has TRBV19 and TRBJ2-3; D is perhaps TRBD2 (6 bases). Germline V lookup: CDR1 LNHDA, CDR2 SQIVND (reference sequence). V lost 2 bases and J 2 bases, leaving 17 bases between the germline ends. This CDR3 is 17 amino acids long. This chain's CDR3 is CASSITPWRRDTDTQYF. In DNA, the CDR3 is TGTGCCAGTAGTATAACTCCTTGGCGGCGGGACACAGATACGCAGTATTTT.

The chain recombines TRBV20-1 with TRBJ1-5; TRBD1 matches at 7 bases. V was clipped by 0 bases and J by 3 bases; unmatched bases: 8. The CDR3 loop spans 16 amino acids. Germline V CDR1 and CDR2: DFQATT, SNEGSKA (reference sequence). This CDR3 reads CSARDERGRPNQPQHF. The CDR3 region has the DNA TGCAGTGCTAGAGATGAGAGGGGGCGGCCCAATCAGCCCCAGCATTTT.

V is TRBV7-2 and J is TRBJ2-1; tentatively, D is TRBD2 (5 bases). Germline CDR1 and CDR2: SGHTA and FQGNSA. The V end was cut by 8 bases, the J end by 8 bases, with 19 bases between. The CDR3 has 14 residues. The CDR3 sequence is CASFEGSTGDEQFF. The CDR3 DNA reads TGTGCCAGCTTCGAAGGGTCAACCGGGGATGAGCAGTTCTTC. Full variable domain (outside the CDR3, taken from reference TRBV7-2 and TRBJ2-1): GAGVSQSPSNKVTEKGKDVELRCDPISGHTALYWYRQSLGQGLEFLIYFQGNSAPDKSGLPSDRFSAERTGGSVSTLTIQRTQQEDSAVYLCASFEGSTGDEQFFGPGTRLTVL.

This clonotype was seen only a few times. J is TRBJ1-6 and V is TRBV28; tentative D call: TRBD1 (5 bases). Germline V gives CDR1 MDHEN, CDR2 SYDVKM. V was pared by 11 bases and J by 5 bases, with 16 bases between. This CDR3 is built from 14 residues. The CDR3 reads CALRGQRDNSPLHF. CDR3 DNA: TGTGCCCTACGGGGCCAGCGCGATAATTCACCCCTCCACTTT.

This clonotype was recorded at least ten times. The chain is built from TRBV11-2 and TRBJ2-1; 9 bases fit TRBD1. The V segment lost 6 bases and the J segment 1 base; nucleotides outside the gene matches: 7. Germline lookup yields CDR1 SGHAT and CDR2 FQNNGV. There are 16 residues in the CDR3. CDR3: CASRTHRGLSYNEQFF. CDR3 nucleotides: TGTGCCAGCAGAACCCACAGGGGGCTATCCTACAATGAGCAGTTCTTC.

The V and J genes are TRBV4-1 and TRBJ1-3, with D maybe TRBD1 (5 bases). Between the trimmed V and J ends, which lost 3 bases and 5 bases, there was a span of 17 bases. CDR1 is MGHRA and CDR2 is YSYEKL in the germline V gene. This CDR3 contains 16 residues. This chain's CDR3 is CASSHGGGRGRNTIYF. The CDR3, as DNA: TGCGCCAGCAGCCACGGCGGGGGACGGGGGAGAAACACCATATATTTT.

This clonotype occurred many times. The genes are TRBV2 and TRBJ1-2; the D is unclear. The CDR3 has 14 residues. CDR1 and CDR2 (germline): SNHLY, FYNNEI. Trimming cost V 1 base and J 2 bases, with 8 bases left between them. As DNA, the CDR3 is TGTGCCAGCAGTGAAGGGCGGACCAACTATGGCTACACCTTC. Translation: CASSEGRTNYGYTF.